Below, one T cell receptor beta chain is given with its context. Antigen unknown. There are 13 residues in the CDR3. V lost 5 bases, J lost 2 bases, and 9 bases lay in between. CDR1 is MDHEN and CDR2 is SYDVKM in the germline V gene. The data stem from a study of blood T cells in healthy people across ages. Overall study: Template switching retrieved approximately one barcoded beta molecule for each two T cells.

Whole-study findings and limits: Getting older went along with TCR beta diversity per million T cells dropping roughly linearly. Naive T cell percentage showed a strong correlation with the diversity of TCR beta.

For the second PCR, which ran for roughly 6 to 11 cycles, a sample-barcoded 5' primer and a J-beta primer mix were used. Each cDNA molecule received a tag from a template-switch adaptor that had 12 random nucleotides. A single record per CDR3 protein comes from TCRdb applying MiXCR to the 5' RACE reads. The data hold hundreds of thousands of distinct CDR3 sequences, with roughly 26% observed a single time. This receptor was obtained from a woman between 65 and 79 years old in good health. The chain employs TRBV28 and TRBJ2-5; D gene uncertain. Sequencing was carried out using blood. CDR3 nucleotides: TGTGCCAGCAGTCCGACATTACAAGAGACCCAGTACTTC. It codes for CASSPTLQETQYF. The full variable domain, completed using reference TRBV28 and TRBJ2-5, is DVKVTQSSRYLVKRTGEKVFLECVQDMDHENMFWYRQDPGLGLRLIYFSYDVKMKEKGDIPEGYSVSREKKERFSLILESASTNQTSMYLCASSPTLQETQYFGPGTRLLVL.